This TCR beta chain emerged from a study of Ad26.COV2.S vaccination and SARS-CoV-2 variants. Study summary: Ad26.COV2.S was injected intramuscularly once or twice, 56 days apart.

The treatment here: around 19 received Ad26.COV2.S at low or high dose, single or two shots; about 5 received placebo; per-sample allocation not given. Sampling was done on day 63 after the first vaccine or placebo injection. Comment on this clone: The antigen is not known.

Data came from immunoSEQ multiplex PCR; TCRdb stores just in-frame clones and leaves some out. Among roughly 680,000 clones listed, approximately 88% were seen once. The CDR3 loop spans 15 amino acids. Per the germline V gene, CDR1 is SGHRS and CDR2 is YFSETQ. V was clipped by 2 bases and J by 5 bases; unmatched bases: 3. Study results and limitations: The authors reported substantial breadth in spike-specific CD8+ and CD4+ T cell responses after vaccination. Participants given vaccine showed non-spike TCR breadth similar to that of placebo recipients. Using TCR breadth and depth analyses may have led to underestimated total T cell responses.

This TCR derives from a person between 18 and 65 years old who received the Ad26.COV2.S COVID-19 vaccine or a placebo. The material sequenced was peripheral blood, taken in a trial of Ad26.COV2.S vaccine versus placebo. V is TRBV5-1 and J is TRBJ2-1, with 11 nucleotides matching TRBD2. CDR3 bases: TGCGCCAGCAGCTTACTAGCGGGAGTTCACAATGAGCAGTTCTTC. Its translation is CASSLLAGVHNEQFF.